This TCR beta chain was obtained from a study of T-cell reconstitution after alpha-beta-depleted transplantation in children. Findings and caveats of the study: T cells produced anew were the main source of T-cell counts and diversity one year after transplant. Several patients had high TCRbeta diversity at day 60; it came from surviving recipient T cells and thymic progenitors. After transplant, at about two months, alpha-beta T cells were reportedly derived from several hundred expanded graft clones.

Worth noting for this clonotype: Its antigen is as yet unknown.

Using unique molecular identifiers, the investigators prepared the TCRbeta library. TCRdb re-called the PCR reads through MiXCR, storing one row per CDR3 protein. The data hold roughly 310,000 distinct CDR3 sequences, with about a quarter observed a single time. Germline V gene data show CDR1 as SNHLY and CDR2 as FYNNEI. Trimming took 3 bases from V and 8 from J; bases not matched to a gene: 12. The CDR3 consists of 16 residues. Sequenced material: PBMCs, mostly from graft donor cells, taken 180 days after TCRalphabeta/CD19-depleted stem cell transplant. The TCR sequence derives from a male patient younger than 18 who had a stem cell transplant for acute lymphoblastic leukemia, so the T cells may come from the graft donor. The chain is built from TRBV2 and TRBJ2-1; 8 positions match TRBD2. The DNA of the CDR3 is TGTGCCAGCAGTGAGTTGGGTGCGGGAGGAGGCGATGAGCAGTTCTTC. This codes for CASSELGAGGGDEQFF.